The sequence of this TCR beta chain was determined in a study of T cell responses to AZD1222 COVID-19 vaccine (dated by TCRdb to the early 2020s). For context, the study as a whole: Because spike-specific TCR depth and breadth did not differ between the two schedules, AZD1222 recipients who got a second dose at roughly 4 weeks were pooled with those who got a second dose at roughly 12 weeks. TCR sequencing was performed for 233 trial participants, of whom roughly 200 were given two doses of AZD1222 and approximately 25 were given two doses of MenACWY control vaccine. Trial participants were enrolled by age into subgroups of 18-55, 56-69 and 70-plus years, and around 140, 26 and 57 TCR-sequenced participants, respectively, were included in these subgroups. What the research found in general, with its limitations: After two AZD1222 doses, both the breadth and the depth of spike-specific TCRs were significantly higher than at day 0 and than in MenACWY recipients. Nearly half of unique spike-specific TCRs reportedly recognized epitopes outside regions mutated in the B.1.351 and B.1.1.7 variants. CD4 TCRs associated with the vaccine covered the entire spike protein, and the dominant responses were in regions 160-218 and 743-854. Because no day 14 peak-response samples were available, repertoires were characterized only after the peak T cell response. The 56-69-year group was small, and its depth increase did not reach significance, likely because of low power. Participants were mostly white British, with more females than males. The authors suggested clonal diversity may have been underestimated. Conclusions about previously exposed vaccinees are limited, since just five to seven AZD1222 recipients were seropositive for SARS-CoV-2 at baseline.

In the germline V gene (reference sequence), CDR1 corresponds to MNHEY and CDR2 to SMNVEV. V sheds 2 bases and J sheds 7 bases, leaving 9 bases between their ends. Including the terminal cysteine and phenylalanine, the CDR3 comprises 13 residues. The DNA shown is the 39-base CDR3, in frame from base 1. The time point label, as the study defines it: baseline before first vaccination. Samples from vaccinated people were obtained from the UK trials COV001 and COV002, which included a single-blind randomized controlled phase 2/3 trial of AZD1222 (ChAdOx1 nCoV-19) in healthy adults. For TCRbeta chain sequencing, PBMC samples from trial participants were taken at day 0 and at day 28 after the second dose. The CDR3 regions of human TCRbeta chains were analyzed by immunosequencing. The original pipeline was this. Repertoire TCRs were matched against a reference library of SARS-CoV-2-specific TCRs generated with the MIRA antigen-specificity platform. Breadth was defined as the fraction of unique TCRs that were SARS-CoV-2-associated, and depth was defined as the fraction of total T cells that were SARS-CoV-2-associated. Using the MIRA data, each spike-specific TCR was assigned both to the spike region to which the TCR was reactive and to a CD4 or CD8 class. Log10-transformed breadth and depth values were compared by one-way ANOVA with Sidak's multiple comparisons tests. What TCRdb holds here is the immuneACCESS table cut down to in-frame rearrangements. Part of the clones is not present; checked against another copy, under half of the missing clones reflect an unresolved V gene, and the others are unexplained. Clone size and the V and J calls come from that table; the DNA yielded D and trimming. This sample holds about 100,000 clones; nearly 90% were observed only once. The ten largest clones represent less than 3% of the sample.

Comments on this clone: It lacks a known antigen. Per-nucleotide qualities are absent, and no much larger clonotype sits a single base away.

This TCR was recovered from an adult in good health. Sequenced material: peripheral blood, taken on day 0 of AZD1222 vaccination. Rearrangement joined TRBV27 to TRBJ1-5, and perhaps TRBD1 as D gene, on 5 matching bases. The CDR3 has the sequence CASSLEGWQPQHF. The bases are TGTGCCAGCAGTTTAGAGGGGTGGCAGCCCCAGCATTTT.